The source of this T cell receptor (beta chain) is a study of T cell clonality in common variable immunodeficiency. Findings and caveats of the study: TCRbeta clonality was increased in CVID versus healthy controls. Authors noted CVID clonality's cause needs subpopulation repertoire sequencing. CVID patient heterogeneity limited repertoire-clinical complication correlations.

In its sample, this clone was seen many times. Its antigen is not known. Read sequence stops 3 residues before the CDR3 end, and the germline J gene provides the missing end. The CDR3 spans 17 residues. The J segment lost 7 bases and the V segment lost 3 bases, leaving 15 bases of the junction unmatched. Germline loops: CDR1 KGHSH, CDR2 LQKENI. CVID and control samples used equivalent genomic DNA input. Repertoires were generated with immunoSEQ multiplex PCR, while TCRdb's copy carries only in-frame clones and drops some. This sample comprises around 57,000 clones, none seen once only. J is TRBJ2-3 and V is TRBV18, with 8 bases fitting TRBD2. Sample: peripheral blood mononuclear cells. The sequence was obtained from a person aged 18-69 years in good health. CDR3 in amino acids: CASSPLMGSGKVNTQYF. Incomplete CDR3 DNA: TGTGCCAGCTCACCCCTGATGGGTAGCGGGAAGGTAAATACG.